This TCR beta chain was sequenced in a study of lymphopenia after photon versus proton radiotherapy. Study-wide points: Oligoclonal CD8+ Temra expansion after nadir drove photon patients' diversity drop. In patients who died, overall survival fell as post-nadir TCR diversity dropped more. Under photons, naive T cells and diversity fell while effector/memory populations rose.

The CDR3 consists of 17 residues. V shed 2 bases and J shed 0 bases, with 13 bases lying between them. The germline V gene has CDR1 LNHDA and CDR2 SQIVND (reference sequence). Comment on this clone: The antigen is undetermined.

Assay used: immunoSEQ multiplex PCR; TCRdb lists only in-frame clones, some missing. Of about 68,000 clones listed, more than 75% were seen once; the top ten hold 2.9%. The sample in question was peripheral blood, obtained from a patient treated with photon-based radiotherapy. The TCR was taken from a woman aged 70-85 years with pancreatic cancer. The chain employs TRBV19 and TRBJ1-4; D might be TRBD1 (5 bases). Here the CDR3 reads CASSITRTQATNEKLFF. The CDR3 coding sequence is TGTGCCAGTAGTATAACCCGAACACAGGCAACTAATGAAAAACTGTTTTTT. Together with reference TRBV19 and TRBJ1-4, the CDR3 gives the full variable domain: DGGITQSPKYLFRKEGQNVTLSCEQNLNHDAMYWYRQDPGQGLRLIYYSQIVNDFQKGDIAEGYSVSREKKESFPLTVTSAQKNPTAFYLCASSITRTQATNEKLFFGSGTQLSVL.